This T cell receptor beta chain is from a study of human T cells and chemical hapten exposure. Study-wide background: The sensitizing agent was 2% DPC, placed on around 2 cm by around 2 cm of upper inner arm skin. Diagnoses of alopecia areata, totalis or universalis occurred in mostly female patients.

Sample time point: patch test 3, about 24 weeks after DPC sensitization. Treatment of the sample: therapeutic diphenylcyclopropenone sensitization with weekly scalp DPC. V was pared by 5 bases and J by 1 base, with 16 bases of the junction left unmatched. This CDR3 has 18 amino acids. Germline CDR1 and CDR2: MNHEY and SVGEGT. Unique molecular identifiers were attached to individual cDNA molecules within the library. As handled by the study authors: Sample TCR totals centred on a median of 95,638, ranging about 20,000 to 690,600. TCRdb reprocessed the RACE reads via MiXCR and lists one record per CDR3 protein. The V and J calls were determined by TCRdb, not by the authors. The sample records some 110,000 distinct CDR3 sequences, under 35% being singletons.

This sequence originates from a middle-aged man with alopecia areata. Some clones in this sample may be carry-over from other donors' samples. This rearrangement joins TRBV6-2 or TRBV6-3 to TRBJ2-5; 7 nucleotides line up with TRBD1. The sample consisted of whole blood, taken in connection with sensitization to the hapten diphenylcyclopropenone (DPC). The CDR3 sequence is CASSTRRQGRGPQETQYF. DNA of the CDR3: TGTGCCAGCAGTACCCGGCGACAGGGACGAGGTCCCCAAGAGACCCAGTACTTC.